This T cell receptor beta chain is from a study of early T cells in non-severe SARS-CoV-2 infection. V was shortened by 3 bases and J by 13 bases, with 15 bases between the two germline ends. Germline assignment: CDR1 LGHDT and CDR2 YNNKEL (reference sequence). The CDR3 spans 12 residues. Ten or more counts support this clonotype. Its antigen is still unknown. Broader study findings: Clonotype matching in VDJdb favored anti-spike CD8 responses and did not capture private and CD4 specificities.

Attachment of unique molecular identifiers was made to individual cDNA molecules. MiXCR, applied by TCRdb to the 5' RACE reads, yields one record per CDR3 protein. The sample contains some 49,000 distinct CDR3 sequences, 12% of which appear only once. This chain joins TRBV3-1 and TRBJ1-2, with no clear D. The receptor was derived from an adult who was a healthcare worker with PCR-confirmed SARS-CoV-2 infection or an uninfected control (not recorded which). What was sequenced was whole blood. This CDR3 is CASSQIQGLSTF. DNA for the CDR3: TGTGCCAGCAGCCAGATCCAAGGTTTATCCACCTTC.